The T cell receptor beta chain under discussion was sequenced for a study of blood T cell repertoires in COVID-19. Study-wide context: Whether acute or convalescent, the COVID-19 samples came from the United States, Italy and Spain. PBMCs, B-cell-depleted T cells, or T cells were the source of the cDNA or gDNA that made up the material.

In the study's own analysis: Amplification with reference gene primers provided the estimates of nucleated cell counts. Sequenced by immunoSEQ multiplex PCR; TCRdb stores in-frame clones only, minus some. V and J calls and clone size are as listed in that table; D and trimming were resolved from the DNA. Of over 70,000 clones in the sample, approximately 79% were seen once. This receptor was identified in a man in his 70s with active or convalescent COVID-19. Sequencing was carried out using peripheral blood.

CDR3: CASSLGGGGSRNSPLHF. CDR3 DNA: TGTGCCAGCAGCTTAGGTGGGGGGGGCTCTCGGAATTCACCCCTCCACTTT. The chain combines TRBV7-8 with TRBJ1-6, with a weak D call TRBD1 (6 bases). The CDR3 totals 17 residues. CDR1 is SGHVS, CDR2 FQNEAQ, per germline. The V end lost 1 base, the J end lost 7 bases, and 17 bases lay between the germline ends.